The 27 T cell receptor beta chains reported below all come from one sample, sequenced in a study of monozygotic twins with inflammatory bowel disease. TCRdb derives one entry per CDR3 protein from the 5' RACE reads, leaving out DNA. The listing contains around 450,000 distinct CDR3 sequences. The sequenced material came from blood. Receptors originate from a human donor with ulcerative colitis or Crohn's disease, or a healthy co-twin of an affected twin (not recorded which).

The chain links TRBV7-2 to TRBJ2-7; TCRdb indicates TRBD1, and absent DNA this call remains unverified. The germline CDR1 and CDR2 sequences are SGHTA and FQGNSA. The CDR3 contains 14 residues. CDR3 in amino acids: CASLDRQAPHEQYF.

V gene TRBV5-1 combines with J gene TRBJ1-1. The germline V gene has CDR1 SGHRS and CDR2 YFSETQ. This CDR3 is 14 amino acids long. CDR3 amino acids: CASSLGVTGTEAFF.

V gene TRBV18 combines with J gene TRBJ2-1; TCRdb gives TRBD2 as the D gene, but with no DNA this cannot be confirmed. This CDR3 spans 14 amino acids. Germline CDR1 and CDR2: KGHSH and LQKENI. CDR3 amino acids: CASSWTSVNNEQFF. The entire variable domain, with the rest obtained from reference TRBV18 and TRBJ2-1, is as follows: NAGVMQNPRHLVRRRGQEARLRCSPMKGHSHVYWYRQLPEEGLKFMVYLQKENIIDESGMPKERFSAEFPKEGPSILRIQQVVRGDSAAYFCASSWTSVNNEQFFGPGTRLTVL.

The V gene is TRBV7-9, the J gene TRBJ2-6; TCRdb selects TRBD2, and the lack of DNA leaves this call unchecked. Germline lookup yields CDR1 SEHNR and CDR2 FQNEAQ (reference sequence). The CDR3 has 16 amino acids. The CDR3 region is CANPSGGYSGANVLTF.

The V and J genes are TRBV3-1 and TRBJ1-6; TCRdb selects TRBD1, and the lack of DNA leaves this call unchecked. The CDR3 length is 15 residues. Germline V lookup: CDR1 LGHDT, CDR2 YNNKEL (reference sequence). The CDR3 loop reads CASSQGTGHNSPLHF. Using reference TRBV3-1 and TRBJ1-6 for the parts outside the CDR3, the full variable domain is DTAVSQTPKYLVTQMGNDKSIKCEQNLGHDTMYWYKQDSKKFLKIMFSYNNKELIINETVPNRFSPKSPDKAHLNLHINSLELGDSAVYFCASSQGTGHNSPLHFGNGTRLTVT.

The chain combines TRBV29-1 with TRBJ2-1; the TCRdb call, TRBD2, lacks DNA for checking. This CDR3 spans 15 amino acids. Germline CDR1 and CDR2: SQVTM and ANQGSEA. CDR3 in amino acids: CSVEERVELNNEQFF.

The rearrangement links TRBV3-1 to TRBJ1-4; TCRdb names TRBD1, which stays unverified in the absence of DNA. The CDR3 runs 13 residues. Looked up from germline, CDR1 is LGHDT and CDR2 is YNNKEL (reference sequence). The CDR3 region is CASSQAGTAKLFF.

The gene calls are TRBV7-2 and TRBJ1-4; TCRdb outputs TRBD1, but without DNA this stays unchecked. CDR1 and CDR2 (germline): SGHTA, FQGNSA. The CDR3 extends over 15 amino acids. CDR3 in amino acids: CASSLAGGRIEKLFF.

The rearrangement uses TRBV5-1 and TRBJ1-2. CDR1 and CDR2 from the germline V gene are SGHRS and YFSETQ. The CDR3 has 13 amino acids. This chain's CDR3 is CASSLTDNYGYTF. Combining the CDR3 with reference TRBV5-1 and TRBJ1-2 gives the whole variable domain KAGVTQTPRYLIKTRGQQVTLSCSPISGHRSVSWYQQTPGQGLQFLFEYFSETQRNKGNFPGRFSGRQFSNSRSEMNVSTLELGDSALYLCASSLTDNYGYTFGSGTRLTVV.

CDR3: CASSQEAGGLLEAFF. J is TRBJ1-1 and V is TRBV4-1. The CDR3 runs 15 residues. Germline V gene data show CDR1 as MGHRA and CDR2 as YSYEKL.

The chain uses TRBV5-1 and TRBJ2-3; TCRdb's D call of TRBD1 is untestable without DNA. This CDR3 contains 14 residues. Germline lookup yields CDR1 SGHRS and CDR2 YFSETQ. CDR3 in amino acids: CASSLAGTADTQYF.

CDR3 loop: CASGSSYNSPLHF. The J gene is TRBJ1-6, the V gene TRBV6-1. The length of the CDR3 is 13 residues. Germline assignment: CDR1 MNHNS and CDR2 SASEGT.

V is TRBV7-2 and J is TRBJ2-2; without DNA, the TCRdb call of TRBD2 cannot be checked. The CDR3 has 17 residues. Germline V lookup: CDR1 SGHTA, CDR2 FQGNSA. This CDR3 is CASSLRTSGGVTGELFF.

The rearrangement uses TRBV5-1 and TRBJ2-2; TCRdb indicates TRBD2, and absent DNA this call remains unverified. This CDR3 comprises 15 residues. Germline lookup yields CDR1 SGHRS and CDR2 YFSETQ. CDR3 region: CASSLTLLDTGELFF.

The CDR3 protein is CASSHAGQGAYEQYF. The V gene is TRBV4-2, the J gene TRBJ2-7; TCRdb reports TRBD1, a call that lacks DNA to check it against. The CDR3 loop spans 15 amino acids. CDR1 and CDR2 (germline): LGHNA, YNFKEQ.

The V gene is TRBV20-1, the J gene TRBJ2-2; the TCRdb call, TRBD1, lacks DNA for checking. This CDR3 region has 14 residues. The germline V gene encodes CDR1 DFQATT and CDR2 SNEGSKA (reference sequence). CDR3 protein: CSALGGPGTGELFF.

The rearrangement links TRBV5-6 to TRBJ2-7; the D gene TCRdb calls, TRBD1, cannot be checked with no DNA. Germline assignment: CDR1 SGHDT and CDR2 YYEEEE. The CDR3 extends over 15 amino acids. CDR3 amino acids: CASSLLAGGEYEQYF.

The chain carries TRBV10-3 and TRBJ2-1. Per germline, CDR1 ENHRY and CDR2 SYGVKD. The CDR3 extends over 13 amino acids. CDR3 sequence: CAIMRELNNEQFF.

The chain carries TRBV5-1 and TRBJ2-7; TCRdb's D call of TRBD1 is untestable without DNA. The germline gives CDR1 SGHRS, CDR2 YFSETQ. The CDR3 covers 14 residues. The CDR3 sequence is CASSAGTQTPEKYF.

The chain links TRBV30 to TRBJ1-6. Germline loops: CDR1 GTSNPN, CDR2 SVGIG (reference sequence). The CDR3 loop spans 16 amino acids. CDR3 region: CARQVRSASYNSPLHF.

The chain joins TRBV27 to TRBJ2-2; TCRdb outputs TRBD2, but without DNA this stays unchecked. Germline V gene lookup returns CDR1 MNHEY and CDR2 SMNVEV (reference sequence). This CDR3 region has 17 residues. CDR3 sequence reads: CASTYYGGGRSTGELFF.

This rearrangement joins TRBV7-9 to TRBJ1-1. The CDR3 has 13 amino acids. The germline CDR1 and CDR2 sequences are SEHNR and FQNEAQ (reference sequence). The CDR3 here is CASSPDINTEAFF.

The chain has TRBV12-3 or TRBV12-4 and TRBJ1-1. There are 15 residues in the CDR3. The CDR3 sequence is CASSLEAIMNTEAFF.

The rearrangement joins TRBV6-5 to TRBJ1-6; TCRdb proposes TRBD1, but this gene call is untestable without DNA. Germline V CDR1 and CDR2: MNHEY, SVGAGI. The CDR3 covers 15 residues. CDR3 amino acids: CASSYSWGLNSPLHF.

The chain couples TRBV27 to TRBJ1-1; the D call from TCRdb, TRBD1, cannot be confirmed without DNA. The CDR3 has 13 residues. The germline CDR1 and CDR2 sequences are MNHEY and SMNVEV (reference sequence). CDR3 sequence reads: CASSTDIYTEAFF.

The J gene is TRBJ1-2, the V gene TRBV5-1; TCRdb's assignment of TRBD1 cannot be checked, as there is no DNA. Germline CDR1 is SGHRS and CDR2 is YFSETQ. This CDR3 has 13 residues. The CDR3 reads CASSPGQGHGYTF. The whole variable domain, remainder taken from reference TRBV5-1 and TRBJ1-2, is KAGVTQTPRYLIKTRGQQVTLSCSPISGHRSVSWYQQTPGQGLQFLFEYFSETQRNKGNFPGRFSGRQFSNSRSEMNVSTLELGDSALYLCASSPGQGHGYTFGSGTRLTVV.

The chain links TRBV29-1 to TRBJ2-7. The CDR3 is 11 residues long. The V gene's germline CDR1 is SQVTM and CDR2 ANQGSEA. CDR3 amino acids: CSVEEQYEQYF.